This entry concerns a single T cell receptor beta chain. Its antigen remains unknown. The sample is drawn from a study of spatial heterogeneity in lung cancer. At the level of the study: The follow-up PBMC samples were sequenced whenever they were available. The median time to follow-up was approximately 23 months after resection. The count of detected beta-chain sequences consistently exceeded that of alpha-chain sequences. Study-wide findings and caveats: Circulating ubiquitous expanded tumor TCRs were observed more frequently at resection than at follow-up.

Time point meaning: blood at routine non-recurrence follow-up after resection. The CDR3 is 13 amino acids. Trimming removed 2 bases at V and 2 bases at J, with 6 bases between. Germline V gives CDR1 SEHNR, CDR2 FQNEAQ (reference sequence). Via MiXCR, TCRdb re-called the 5' RACE reads, giving one row per CDR3 protein. Here the sample spans 85,000 to 100,000 distinct CDR3 sequences, approximately 19% being singletons. The V and J genes are TRBV7-9 and TRBJ1-2, with D hard to call. The material was PBMCs, obtained at follow-up. This receptor was obtained from a male donor with early-stage non-small cell lung cancer. The CDR3 DNA follows: TGTGCCAGCAGCTTATCTCAGAACTATGGCTACACCTTC. This gives the protein CASSLSQNYGYTF.